This passage covers 29 T cell receptor beta chains from one sample sequenced in a study of beta chain features in type 1 diabetes. The study's findings and limits: There was a moderate but significant shortening of TCRB CDR3s in all four CD4+ subsets of Type 1 diabetes patients.

No antigens are known for them. Investigators reverse transcribed all isolated RNA, so they sequenced expressed TCRB transcripts. TCRdb's table, derived via immunoSEQ multiplex PCR, lists solely in-frame clones and lacks some. This table holds approximately 170,000 clones, 7.8% found once. Sequencing was performed on central memory CD4+ T cells from blood. The source of these receptors is a middle-aged woman with type 1 diabetes.

In this sample, this clone turned up a few times. V and J are TRBV5-1 and TRBJ2-1; 15 bases map to TRBD2. The CDR3 length is 20 residues. The ends lost 0 bases at V and 0 bases at J; junction bases unmatched: 7. The germline CDR1 and CDR2 sequences are SGHRS and YFSETQ. In DNA form, the CDR3 reads TGCGCCAGCAGCTTGGCCTATTGGACTAGCGGGAGGGCCTCCTACAATGAGCAGTTCTTC. Amino acid sequence: CASSLAYWTSGRASYNEQFF.

This clone was counted many times. The chain combines TRBV30 with TRBJ2-1, with 11 bases lining up with TRBD2. Germline V gene lookup returns CDR1 GTSNPN and CDR2 SVGIG (reference sequence). The CDR3 covers 17 residues. The V and J ends lost 0 bases and 6 bases, in that order; junction bases with no gene match: 10. This CDR3 is CAWSVRGSGRARNEQFF. CDR3 nucleotides: TGTGCCTGGAGTGTACGCGGTAGCGGGAGGGCCCGCAATGAGCAGTTCTTC.

This clone was recorded at least ten times. The genes are TRBV7-2 and TRBJ1-2; no clear D. Germline loops: CDR1 SGHTA, CDR2 FQGNSA. This CDR3 is built from 16 residues. Trimming removed 1 base from V and 6 bases from J, with 18 bases in between. The CDR3 region is CASSLERVAGGDGYTF. The CDR3 DNA sequence: TGTGCCAGCAGCTTAGAAAGGGTTGCAGGAGGAGATGGCTACACCTTC.

The rearrangement joins TRBV4-2 to TRBJ1-2; D unresolved. CDR1 and CDR2 (germline): LGHNA, YNFKEQ. This CDR3 has 14 residues. With 0 bases removed from V and 8 bases from J, the gap between germline ends came to 13 bases. This CDR3 reads CASSQELGGNGYTF. CDR3 DNA: TGTGCCAGCAGCCAAGAATTAGGAGGGAACGGCTACACCTTC.

This clone was picked up a small number of times. The V and J genes are TRBV5-1 and TRBJ2-2, with D possibly being TRBD1 (5 bases). Trimming left V 0 bases short and J 6 bases short, with 6 bases between. This CDR3 has 13 amino acids. Germline lookup yields CDR1 SGHRS and CDR2 YFSETQ. The CDR3 DNA reads TGCGCCAGCAGCTTGGGGACATCCGGGGAGCTGTTTTTT. Its protein is CASSLGTSGELFF.

The chain is built from TRBV19 and TRBJ2-7; TRBD2 matches 11 bases. This CDR3 is 16 amino acids long. CDR1 is LNHDA and CDR2 is SQIVND in the germline V gene (reference sequence). Losses at the gene ends were 3 bases for V and 6 bases for J; bases not matched to a gene: 10. CDR3 nucleotide sequence: TGTGCCAGTAGTATGGCGTGGGAACTAGCGGGAGCCGAGCAGTACTTC. This encodes CASSMAWELAGAEQYF.

J is TRBJ2-3 and V is TRBV5-6, with a weak D call TRBD1 (6 bases). The CDR3 is 16 residues long. Germline V lookup: CDR1 SGHDT, CDR2 YYEEEE. Trimming shortened V by 3 bases and J by 2 bases, and 16 bases separated the two germline ends. CDR3 protein: CASSSLDRTPTDTQYF. CDR3 coding DNA: TGTGCCAGCAGCTCCTTAGACAGGACCCCCACAGATACGCAGTATTTT.

This clone was observed many times. V usage is TRBV7-2 and J usage is TRBJ2-5, with D possibly matching TRBD2 (5 bases). Trimming removed 3 bases from V and 2 bases from J, with 13 bases in between. This CDR3 comprises 15 residues. The germline gives CDR1 SGHTA, CDR2 FQGNSA. In DNA, the CDR3 is TGTGCCAGCAGCTTGCACCCGGACTGGCAAGAGACCCAGTACTTC. Its protein product is CASSLHPDWQETQYF.

V gene TRBV6-5 combines with J gene TRBJ2-7; D is possibly TRBD1 (5 bases). V was cut by 2 bases and J by 9 bases, with 11 bases left in between. Germline V gives CDR1 MNHEY, CDR2 SVGAGI. The CDR3 contains 12 residues. CDR3 DNA sequence: TGTGCCAGCAGTTACGGGGCAGGCGCGCAGTACTTC. It translates to CASSYGAGAQYF.

The chain carries TRBV28 and TRBJ2-1, with 8 bases identical to TRBD1. CDR3 length equals 16 residues. Germline V gives CDR1 MDHEN, CDR2 SYDVKM. J lost 1 base, V lost 4 bases, and 6 bases had no gene match. In nucleotides, the CDR3 is TGTGCCAGCAGTTCGTCCCGACAGGGGTCCTACAATGAGCAGTTCTTC. This codes for CASSSSRQGSYNEQFF.

This clone was observed a handful of times. This sequence joins TRBV7-2 and TRBJ1-1; D remains unclear. Trimming stripped 7 bases from V and 1 base from J, with 13 bases between. From germline, CDR1 is SGHTA and CDR2 FQGNSA. This CDR3 region has 14 residues. CDR3 sequence: CASTHTGTNTEAFF. CDR3 sequence (DNA): TGTGCCAGCACCCACACGGGAACGAACACTGAAGCTTTCTTT.

This sequence joins TRBV4-3 and TRBJ2-5; D is possibly TRBD1 (7 bases). The CDR3 spans 16 residues. The germline V gene encodes CDR1 LGHNA and CDR2 YSLEER. Deletions cut 0 bases from V and 5 bases from J, with 16 bases between. The DNA for the CDR3 is TGCGCCAGCAGCCAAGAGACCAGGGGGGTCATGGAGACCCAGTACTTC. As protein: CASSQETRGVMETQYF.

This clone was seen a handful of times. The gene calls are TRBV9 and TRBJ1-6; TRBD1 agrees at 8 bases. This CDR3 has 15 amino acids. Losses at the gene ends were 2 bases for V and 7 bases for J; bases not matched to a gene: 5. Germline CDR1 reads SGDLS; CDR2 reads YYNGEE. CDR3 amino acids: CASSVRTGNNSPLHF. For the CDR3, the DNA is TGTGCCAGCAGCGTGAGGACAGGGAACAATTCACCCCTCCACTTT. The variable domain in full, completed from reference TRBV9 and TRBJ1-6, reads DSGVTQTPKHLITATGQRVTLRCSPRSGDLSVYWYQQSLDQGLQFLIQYYNGEERAKGNILERFSAQQFPDLHSELNLSSLELGDSALYFCASSVRTGNNSPLHFGNGTRLTVT.

This clone has just a few counts. V gene TRBV9 combines with J gene TRBJ2-1; TRBD2 agrees at 9 bases. J lost 3 bases, V lost 0 bases, and 7 bases had no gene match. This CDR3 has 17 amino acids. Germline CDR1 is SGDLS and CDR2 is YYNGEE. CDR3 in amino acids: CASSVAKEREDYNEQFF. As DNA, the CDR3 is TGTGCCAGCAGCGTAGCTAAGGAGCGGGAGGACTACAATGAGCAGTTCTTC.

A few counts support this clone. The J gene is TRBJ2-7, the V gene TRBV7-9; D not resolved. V was shortened by 5 bases and J by 6 bases, with 11 bases between the two germline ends. The germline V gene has CDR1 SEHNR and CDR2 FQNEAQ (reference sequence). The CDR3 covers 12 residues. CDR3: CASSPVESEQYF. The CDR3 bases are TGTGCCAGCAGCCCCGTTGAGTCCGAGCAGTACTTC.

The chain uses TRBV7-9 and TRBJ1-1, with 7 bases identical to TRBD1. V lost 5 bases, J lost 3 bases, and 6 bases stayed unmatched. This CDR3 is 14 amino acids long. Per the germline V gene, CDR1 is SEHNR and CDR2 is FQNEAQ (reference sequence). The CDR3 coding sequence is TGTGCCAGCAGCCCCGAGGGGGCTCACACTGAAGCTTTCTTT. Encoded protein: CASSPEGAHTEAFF.

This chain connects TRBV2 to TRBJ1-5; D gene unclear. Looked up from germline, CDR1 is SNHLY and CDR2 is FYNNEI. Trimming removed 8 bases from V and 2 bases from J, with 10 bases in between. The CDR3 has 13 residues. This chain's CDR3 is CASVRGRNQPQHF. CDR3 DNA: TGTGCCAGCGTGCGAGGTCGCAATCAGCCCCAGCATTTT.

The chain uses TRBV5-1 and TRBJ2-5, with 8 nucleotides matching TRBD2. CDR1 is SGHRS and CDR2 is YFSETQ in the germline V gene. CDR3 length: 16 amino acids. The V gene end was trimmed by 4 bases and the J gene end by 5 bases; junction bases not matched to a gene: 13. CDR3 sequence reads: CASSSSGVSSPETQYF. DNA of the CDR3: TGCGCCAGCAGCAGTAGCGGGGTATCCTCTCCGGAGACCCAGTACTTC.

This clone was seen only a few times. The chain couples TRBV5-6 to TRBJ2-2, with 7 bases identical to TRBD2. This CDR3 is built from 15 residues. The V and J ends lost 1 base and 6 bases, in that order; junction bases with no gene match: 6. Germline V gene data show CDR1 as SGHDT and CDR2 as YYEEEE. The CDR3 loop is CASSLTTGGSGELFF. CDR3 DNA: TGTGCCAGCAGCTTGACGACGGGAGGATCCGGGGAGCTGTTTTTT.

The rearrangement links TRBV14 to TRBJ1-5; D ambiguous. The V and J ends lost 4 bases and 7 bases respectively, with 11 bases between them. CDR1 is SGHDN and CDR2 is FVKESK in the germline V gene. The CDR3 has 13 residues. CDR3 coding DNA: TGTGCCAGCAGCCGCGGGCCTGAGCAGCCCCAGCATTTT. Encoded protein: CASSRGPEQPQHF.

V and J are TRBV28 and TRBJ1-5; perhaps TRBD1 as D (5 bases). CDR1 and CDR2 (germline): MDHEN, SYDVKM. This CDR3 is 14 amino acids long. Trimming cost V 6 bases and J 4 bases, with 13 bases left between them. CDR3 residues: CASRPRTLNQPQHF. CDR3 nucleotides: TGTGCCAGCAGGCCCCGGACACTGAATCAGCCCCAGCATTTT.

This chain links TRBV28 with TRBJ1-1; D perhaps matches TRBD1 (5 bases). This CDR3 spans 13 amino acids. V was cut by 7 bases and J by 5 bases, with 14 bases left in between. In germline, CDR1 is MDHEN, CDR2 SYDVKM. The CDR3 bases are TGTGCCAGCACCCTGGAGGGGAGGACTGAAGCTTTCTTT. Translation gives CASTLEGRTEAFF. The whole variable domain, remainder taken from reference TRBV28 and TRBJ1-1, is DVKVTQSSRYLVKRTGEKVFLECVQDMDHENMFWYRQDPGLGLRLIYFSYDVKMKEKGDIPEGYSVSREKKERFSLILESASTNQTSMYLCASTLEGRTEAFFGQGTRLTVV.

Many counts were recorded for this clone. This chain uses TRBV7-2 with TRBJ2-3; TRBD2 matches 14 bases. The length of the CDR3 is 15 residues. Germline values: CDR1 SGHTA, CDR2 FQGNSA. V lost 5 bases and J lost 11; bases outside the gene matches: 9. The CDR3 sequence: CASSETGLAGAWQYF. The CDR3 region has the DNA TGTGCCAGCAGCGAGACGGGACTAGCGGGGGCTTGGCAGTATTTT.

This clone was counted only a few times. The chain combines TRBV18 with TRBJ2-7, with D tentatively TRBD1 (6 bases). Germline values: CDR1 KGHSH, CDR2 LQKENI. V was pared by 3 bases and J by 6 bases, with 9 bases between. CDR3 length equals 12 residues. In DNA, the CDR3 is TGTGCCAGCTCACCGGGGGCCGCCGAGCAGTACTTC. It codes for CASSPGAAEQYF.

The chain combines TRBV11-2 with TRBJ1-6; 8 bases map to TRBD1. The CDR3 has 15 residues. After removal of 3 bases from V and 7 bases from J, the junction contained 5 bases not matched to a gene. CDR1 and CDR2 from the germline V gene are SGHAT and FQNNGV. The CDR3 is CASSLRTGLNSPLHF. Here the CDR3 DNA reads TGTGCCAGCAGCTTGAGGACAGGGCTGAATTCACCCCTCCACTTT.

The chain has TRBV9 and TRBJ2-1, with 13 bases aligning to TRBD2. The germline CDR1 and CDR2 sequences are SGDLS and YYNGEE. The CDR3 totals 16 residues. V was pared by 5 bases and J by 7 bases, with 9 bases of the junction left unmatched. The CDR3 loop is CASSPGLAGDGNEQFF. Written as DNA, the CDR3 is TGTGCCAGCAGTCCCGGACTAGCGGGGGACGGGAATGAGCAGTTCTTC.

The gene calls are TRBV5-1 and TRBJ2-2; maybe TRBD2 (5 bases). Trimming removed 0 bases at V and 3 bases at J, with 15 bases between. The CDR3 sequence is 17 residues long. Germline lookup yields CDR1 SGHRS and CDR2 YFSETQ. Here the CDR3 DNA reads TGCGCCAGCAGCTTGGAGCATCGGGGTCGGGACACCGGGGAGCTGTTTTTT. Translation: CASSLEHRGRDTGELFF. The complete variable domain, with remaining parts taken from reference TRBV5-1 and TRBJ2-2, reads KAGVTQTPRYLIKTRGQQVTLSCSPISGHRSVSWYQQTPGQGLQFLFEYFSETQRNKGNFPGRFSGRQFSNSRSEMNVSTLELGDSALYLCASSLEHRGRDTGELFFGEGSRLTVL.

This clone was counted a few times. The J gene is TRBJ2-7, the V gene TRBV2; 12 bases line up with TRBD2. The V gene's germline CDR1 is SNHLY and CDR2 FYNNEI. The CDR3 is 15 residues long. Trimming at V came to 5 bases and at J to 4 bases, leaving 6 bases not matched to a gene. The CDR3 protein is CASSSSGGARYEQYF. Here the CDR3 DNA reads TGTGCCAGCAGTTCTAGCGGGGGGGCCCGGTACGAGCAGTACTTC.

In this sample, this clone turned up a few times. The rearrangement links TRBV4-1 to TRBJ1-6; maybe TRBD1 (6 bases). Germline V gene lookup returns CDR1 MGHRA and CDR2 YSYEKL. The CDR3 runs to 15 residues. Trimming shortened V by 3 bases and J by 9 bases, and 15 bases separated the two germline ends. The CDR3 DNA is TGCGCCAGCAGCCAGCAACAGGGAGTTATTTCACCCCTCCACTTT. Translation: CASSQQQGVISPLHF.